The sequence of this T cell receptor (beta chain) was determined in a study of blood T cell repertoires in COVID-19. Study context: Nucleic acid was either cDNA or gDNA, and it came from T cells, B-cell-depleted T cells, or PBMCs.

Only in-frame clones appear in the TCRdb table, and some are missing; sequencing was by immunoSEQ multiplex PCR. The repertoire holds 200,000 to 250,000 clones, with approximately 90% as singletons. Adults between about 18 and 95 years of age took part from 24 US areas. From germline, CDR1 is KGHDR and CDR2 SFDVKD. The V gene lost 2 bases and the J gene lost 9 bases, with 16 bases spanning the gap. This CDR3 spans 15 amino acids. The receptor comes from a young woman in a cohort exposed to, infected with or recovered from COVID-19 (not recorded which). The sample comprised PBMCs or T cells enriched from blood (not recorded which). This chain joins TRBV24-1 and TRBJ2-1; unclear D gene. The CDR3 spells CATSDYPPGLSEQFF. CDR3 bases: TGTGCCACCAGTGATTACCCCCCGGGTCTCTCTGAGCAGTTCTTC.